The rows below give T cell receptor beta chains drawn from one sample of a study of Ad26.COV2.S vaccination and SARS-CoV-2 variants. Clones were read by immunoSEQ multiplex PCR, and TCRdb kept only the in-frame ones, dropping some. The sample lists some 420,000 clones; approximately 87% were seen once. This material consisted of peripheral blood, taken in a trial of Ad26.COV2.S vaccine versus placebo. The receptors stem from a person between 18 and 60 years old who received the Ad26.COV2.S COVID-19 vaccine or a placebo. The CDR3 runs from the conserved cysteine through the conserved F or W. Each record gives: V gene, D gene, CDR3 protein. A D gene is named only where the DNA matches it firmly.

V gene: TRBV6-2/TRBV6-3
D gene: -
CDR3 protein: CASSYVQGISQNTEAFF

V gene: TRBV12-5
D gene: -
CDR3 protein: CASGLNRDQPQHF

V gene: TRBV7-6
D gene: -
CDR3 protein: CASSRAPLGEAFF

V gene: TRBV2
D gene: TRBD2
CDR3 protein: CASSGTSGGVETQYF

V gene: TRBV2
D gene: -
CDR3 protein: CASSVTNTGELFF

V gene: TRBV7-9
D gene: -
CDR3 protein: CASSKLAGQPQHF

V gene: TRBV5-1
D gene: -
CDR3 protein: CASSFGAGGWEQYF

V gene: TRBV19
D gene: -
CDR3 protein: CASSTDRKYEQYF

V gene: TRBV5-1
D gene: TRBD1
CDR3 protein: CASSLAGQGNEKLFF

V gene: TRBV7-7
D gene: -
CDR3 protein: CASSLAPTHTGELFF

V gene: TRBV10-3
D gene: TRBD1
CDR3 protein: CAIGDEPTGAAFF

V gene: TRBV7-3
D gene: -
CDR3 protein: CASSLTYNNEQFF

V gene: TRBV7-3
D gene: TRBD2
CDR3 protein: CASSLERGLWYTQYF

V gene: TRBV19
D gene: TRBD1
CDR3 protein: CASSAGQGSYEQYF

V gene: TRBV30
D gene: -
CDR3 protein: CAWIGDSNPIYTGELFF

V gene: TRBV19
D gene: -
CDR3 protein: CASSTYDYEQYF

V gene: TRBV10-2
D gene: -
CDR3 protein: CASGDTRSAYEQFF

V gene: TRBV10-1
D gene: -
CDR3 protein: CATNDYSRWYNSPLHF

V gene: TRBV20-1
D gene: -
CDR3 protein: CSAREQREQYF

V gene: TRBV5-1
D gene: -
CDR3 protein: CASSLDLGKGRAFF

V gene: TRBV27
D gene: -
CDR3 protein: CASSRWDGTYEQYF

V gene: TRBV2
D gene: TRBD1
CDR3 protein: CASRGGQGVSEAFF

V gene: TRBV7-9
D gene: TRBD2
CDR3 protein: CASSPPLAGGRREQFF

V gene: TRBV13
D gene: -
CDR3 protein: CASSLGPGFSYEQYF

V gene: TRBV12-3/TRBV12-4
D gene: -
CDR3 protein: CASSFSGRKKLFF

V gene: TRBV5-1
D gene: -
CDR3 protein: CASSSTTGKYNSPLHF

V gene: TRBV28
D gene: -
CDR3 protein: CASSWRPLYGEQFF

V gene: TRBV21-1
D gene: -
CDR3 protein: CASTPKRGAYSWETQYF

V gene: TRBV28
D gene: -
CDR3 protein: CASIDRLFRGYTF

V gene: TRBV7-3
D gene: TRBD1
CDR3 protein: CASSLMGDSSYEQYF

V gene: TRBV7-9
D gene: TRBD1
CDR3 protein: CASSSGQGRERQFF

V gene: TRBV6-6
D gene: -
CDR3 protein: CASSYYRDQPQHF

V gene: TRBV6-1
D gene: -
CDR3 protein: CASSEAGGSYEQYF

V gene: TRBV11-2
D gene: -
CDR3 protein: CASSLYRSYNEQFF

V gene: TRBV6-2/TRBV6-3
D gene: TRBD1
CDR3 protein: CASSYYLQGLSNQPQHF

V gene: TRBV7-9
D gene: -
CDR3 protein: CASSIGSYEQYF

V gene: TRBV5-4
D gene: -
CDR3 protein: CASSLDGTRYNEQFF

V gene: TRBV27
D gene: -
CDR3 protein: CASSYSAPGTEAFF

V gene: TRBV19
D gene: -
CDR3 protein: CASSSKGVYGTDTQYF

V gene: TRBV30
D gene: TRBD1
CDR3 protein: CAWSWDRASPLHF

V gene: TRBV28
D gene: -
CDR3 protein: CASKGAEGGDKVFTYGYTF

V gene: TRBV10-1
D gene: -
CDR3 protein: CASLGQPLHITSSGNTIYF

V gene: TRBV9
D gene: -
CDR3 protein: CASSVEGTFNSPLHF

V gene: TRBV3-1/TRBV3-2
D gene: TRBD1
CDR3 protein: CASSQQGAGANVLTF

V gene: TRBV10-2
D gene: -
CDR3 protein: CASSESYGYEQYF

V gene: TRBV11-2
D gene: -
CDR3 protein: CASTPGASNEKLFF

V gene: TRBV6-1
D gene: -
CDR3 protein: CASIRDPPQGPQHF

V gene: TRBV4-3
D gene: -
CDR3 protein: CASSLRPPEDSNTGELFF

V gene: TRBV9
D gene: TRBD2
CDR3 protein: CASSVAGGPREQFF

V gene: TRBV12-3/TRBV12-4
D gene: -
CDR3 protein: CASSLDGLYGYTF